This T cell receptor (beta chain) was observed in a study of cytomegalovirus exposure and HLA in healthy donors. Study-wide findings and caveats: Testing in vitro showed a few CMV-associated chains specific for CMV antigens. Rare TCR sequences predominated, though certain public TCRs were found in many donors. The classifier reportedly diagnosed cytomegalovirus status with high sensitivity and specificity.

A word on this clone: What it binds is unknown.

Only in-frame clones appear in the TCRdb table, and some are missing; sequencing was by immunoSEQ multiplex PCR. This sample has 76,000 or so clones, with roughly 94% found just once. The germline CDR1 and CDR2 sequences are SGHRS and YFSETQ. After removal of 0 bases from V and 5 bases from J, the junction contained 13 bases not matched to a gene. The CDR3 is 17 amino acids. The gene calls are TRBV5-1 and TRBJ1-1; 7 bases align to TRBD1. The sequence derives from a woman younger than 35 in good health and CMV-seronegative. Sequenced material: PBMCs. CDR3 protein: CASSLESGGWTWTEAFF. The DNA for the CDR3 is TGCGCCAGCAGCTTGGAGTCAGGGGGGTGGACGTGGACTGAAGCTTTCTTT.